Presented here are 17 T cell receptor beta chains from one specimen sequenced in a study of early T cells in non-severe SARS-CoV-2 infection. TCRdb fed the 5' RACE reads into MiXCR, producing one record per CDR3 protein. The sample comprises more than 95,000 distinct CDR3 sequences, approximately 11% of which are singletons, and roughly 4.5% rests with the top ten. This specimen consisted of whole blood, obtained at baseline. The receptors come from an adult who was a healthcare worker with PCR-confirmed SARS-CoV-2 infection or an uninfected control (not recorded which).

The sample holds many counts of this clonotype. The chain uses TRBV11-2 and TRBJ2-7, with 10 bases lining up with TRBD2. The CDR3 runs to 16 residues. V lost 6 bases, J lost 2 bases, and 10 bases stayed unmatched. The germline gives CDR1 SGHAT, CDR2 FQNNGV. Here the CDR3 reads CASSSFPGLAAYEQYF. The CDR3 DNA is TGTGCCAGCAGTTCCTTTCCCGGACTAGCGGCCTACGAGCAGTACTTC.

The genes are TRBV7-2 and TRBJ1-1, with 7 bases identical to TRBD1. CDR3 length: 13 amino acids. V was pared by 5 bases and J by 13 bases, with 13 bases of the junction left unmatched. Germline V CDR1 and CDR2: SGHTA, FQGNSA. CDR3: CASSARTGRVSFF. CDR3 nucleotides: TGTGCCAGCAGCGCTCGGACAGGCCGGGTCAGTTTCTTT.

This clonotype was recorded at least ten times. J is TRBJ2-1 and V is TRBV20-1; D is unresolved. From germline, CDR1 is DFQATT and CDR2 SNEGSKA (reference sequence). CDR3 length: 14 amino acids. Trimming stripped 4 bases from V and 7 bases from J, with 17 bases between. CDR3 nucleotides: TGCAGTGCTACCGACTTTGGAGTGAGGAATGAGCAGTTCTTC. Amino acids: CSATDFGVRNEQFF.

This clonotype was counted between two and nine times. The rearrangement uses TRBV20-1 and TRBJ2-2; 11 nucleotides agree with TRBD1. The CDR3 loop spans 14 amino acids. The V gene end was trimmed by 6 bases and the J gene end by 6 bases; junction bases not matched to a gene: 6. Looked up from germline, CDR1 is DFQATT and CDR2 is SNEGSKA (reference sequence). CDR3 sequence reads: CSAKGQGEAGELFF. CDR3 coding DNA: TGCAGTGCCAAGGGACAGGGGGAGGCCGGGGAGCTGTTTTTT.

This clonotype was counted at least ten times. The rearrangement links TRBV20-1 to TRBJ2-1; TRBD2 matches at 7 bases. Germline V gene sequence: CDR1 DFQATT, CDR2 SNEGSKA (reference sequence). The CDR3 runs to 14 residues. Losses at the gene ends were 3 bases for V and 4 bases for J; bases not matched to a gene: 6. This CDR3 reads CSASSAGLYNEQFF. The CDR3 DNA reads as TGCAGTGCTAGTTCAGCGGGGCTGTACAATGAGCAGTTCTTC.

The chain couples TRBV30 to TRBJ2-6; D ambiguous. The CDR3 is 14 residues long. In germline, CDR1 is GTSNPN, CDR2 SVGIG (reference sequence). V was clipped by 1 base and J by 4 bases, with 8 bases between them. The CDR3 protein is CAWSGLSGANVLTF. DNA of the CDR3: TGTGCCTGGAGTGGCCTTTCCGGGGCCAACGTCCTGACTTTC.

Comments on this clonotype: A much larger clone sits a single nucleotide away, making a read error possible. J is TRBJ2-5 and V is TRBV29-1, with no clear D. Germline CDR1 is SQVTM and CDR2 is ANQGSEA. The length of the CDR3 is 11 residues. V dropped 2 bases and J dropped 5 bases, with 6 bases sitting between them. As DNA, the CDR3 is TGCAGCGTTGAACTGGGGGAGACCCAGTACTTC. It translates to CSVELGETQYF.

This clonotype was seen many times. The rearrangement joins TRBV11-3 to TRBJ2-4; maybe TRBD1 (6 bases). With 5 bases removed from V and 9 bases from J, the gap between germline ends came to 14 bases. This CDR3 has 13 residues. Germline-derived CDR1 and CDR2 are SGHNT and YENEEA. The CDR3 region has the DNA TGTGCCAGCAGCGCTACTACACAGGGCATTCAGTACTTC. This translates into CASSATTQGIQYF.

The chain has TRBV27 and TRBJ2-7; 8 bases agree with TRBD2. V shed 5 bases, J shed 3 bases, and the junction held 12 bases outside the gene matches. In germline, CDR1 is MNHEY, CDR2 SMNVEV (reference sequence). The CDR3 is 16 residues long. CDR3 coding DNA: TGTGCCAGCAGTCCGTCTACTAGCGGAAGCTACTACGAGCAGTACTTC. Protein sequence: CASSPSTSGSYYEQYF.

This rearrangement joins TRBV28 to TRBJ1-1; D is undetermined. V was trimmed by 4 bases and J by 8 bases, leaving 8 bases between them. The CDR3 runs 11 residues. CDR1 is MDHEN and CDR2 is SYDVKM in the germline V gene. CDR3 coding DNA: TGTGCCAGCAGTTGGGCCATAGAAGCTTTCTTT. Translation: CASSWAIEAFF.

This chain joins TRBV12-3 or TRBV12-4 and TRBJ2-5; 8 bases are shared with TRBD1. Germline trimming cut 9 bases from V and 4 bases from J; bases unmatched to any gene: 10. This CDR3 is built from 14 residues. The CDR3 loop is CASGGQGPGETQYF. DNA of the CDR3: TGTGCCAGTGGAGGACAGGGTCCGGGAGAGACCCAGTACTTC.

This clonotype was counted between two and nine times. CDR3 nucleotides: TGTGCCAGCCGGCGGTCTAGCGGGATCGTCAGTGAGCAGTTCTTC. Residues: CASRRSSGIVSEQFF. This chain uses TRBV6-2 or TRBV6-3 with TRBJ2-1, with 9 positions matching TRBD2. The CDR3 covers 15 residues. Trimming cost V 8 bases and J 9 bases; bases outside gene matches: 14. Germline values: CDR1 MNHEY, CDR2 SVGEGT.

This clonotype was seen at least ten times. This chain links TRBV7-9 with TRBJ2-4, with 10 bases matching TRBD2. The CDR3 contains 17 residues. Germline trimming cut 5 bases from V and 0 bases from J; bases unmatched to any gene: 7. Germline-derived CDR1 and CDR2 are SEHNR and FQNEAQ (reference sequence). The CDR3 protein is CASSGLAGALAKNIQYF. The CDR3 DNA reads TGTGCCAGCAGCGGGCTAGCGGGGGCCCTAGCCAAAAACATTCAGTACTTC.

The V gene is TRBV6-1, the J gene TRBJ1-2, with TRBD1 matching 9 bases. CDR1 is MNHNS and CDR2 is SASEGT in the germline V gene. The V segment lost 7 bases and the J segment 4 bases; nucleotides outside the gene matches: 7. CDR3 length equals 14 residues. CDR3 nucleotides: TGTGCCAGCACTTCGGGACAGGGACTCTATGGCTACACCTTC. Residues: CASTSGQGLYGYTF.

The sample holds a few counts of this clonotype. J is TRBJ2-7 and V is TRBV14; weak D call: TRBD1 (7 bases). V lost 2 bases and J lost 1, with 21 bases in between. CDR3 size: 18 residues. CDR1 is SGHDN, CDR2 FVKESK, per germline. The DNA for the CDR3 is TGTGCCAGCAGCCAACGGCGGGGAACAGGGGCTTTGTCCTACGAGCAGTACTTC. Translating it yields CASSQRRGTGALSYEQYF.

The sample holds many counts of this clonotype. The chain is built from TRBV7-9 and TRBJ2-1; D remains unclear. CDR1 is SEHNR, CDR2 FQNEAQ, per germline (reference sequence). The CDR3 consists of 12 residues. V lost 5 bases, J lost 8 bases, and 10 bases lay in between. The CDR3 is CASSHYLDEQFF. The CDR3 nucleotides read TGTGCCAGCAGCCACTATCTGGATGAGCAGTTCTTC.

In its sample, this clonotype was seen many times. The rearrangement joins TRBV9 to TRBJ2-7; 9 nucleotides align to TRBD2. With V trimmed by 3 bases and J by 2 bases, 9 bases remained unmatched. The germline V gene has CDR1 SGDLS and CDR2 YYNGEE. The CDR3 has 16 residues. The CDR3 loop reads CASSAMGVAGAYEQYF. The CDR3 region has the DNA TGTGCCAGCAGCGCCATGGGGGTAGCGGGGGCCTACGAGCAGTACTTC.